Below are 25 T cell receptor beta chains sequenced from a single sample in a study of blood T cell repertoires in COVID-19. Assay: immunoSEQ multiplex PCR; the TCRdb copy retains only in-frame clones and omits some. The profile covers 180,000 or so clones, with about nine tenths appearing a single time and about 1.7% taken by the ten largest. Specimen: peripheral blood. The receptors stem from a man between 18 and 35 years old with active or convalescent COVID-19.

The rearrangement links TRBV6-6 to TRBJ1-5; no reliable D call. V lost 0 bases and J 2 bases, leaving 8 bases between the germline ends. The CDR3 consists of 15 residues. From germline, CDR1 is MNHNY and CDR2 SVGAGI (reference sequence). CDR3 nucleotides: TGTGCCAGCAGTTACTCGGGCCAGGGCAATCAGCCCCAGCATTTT. Protein product: CASSYSGQGNQPQHF.

The rearrangement uses TRBV4-2 and TRBJ2-7; TRBD2 matches 7 bases. With 1 base clipped from V and 1 base from J, the junction kept 7 bases outside the gene matches. CDR3 size: 16 residues. In germline, CDR1 is LGHNA, CDR2 YNFKEQ. The CDR3 DNA follows: TGTGCCAGCAGCCAAGGATTAACTAGCGAATCCTACGAGCAGTACTTC. Its protein product is CASSQGLTSESYEQYF.

This clone has only a few counts. The chain combines TRBV6-5 with TRBJ2-1; weak D call: TRBD1 (6 bases). Trimming shortened V by 8 bases and J by 7 bases, and 18 bases separated the two germline ends. CDR3 size: 14 residues. Germline V gene data show CDR1 as MNHEY and CDR2 as SVGAGI. CDR3 nucleotide sequence: TGTGCCAGCCAAAGGACAGAAACCTCGAATGAGCAGTTCTTC. It translates to CASQRTETSNEQFF.

The V gene is TRBV2, the J gene TRBJ2-6; D is unresolved. This CDR3 is built from 14 residues. Per germline, CDR1 SNHLY and CDR2 FYNNEI. V lost 7 bases and J 4 bases, leaving 11 bases between the germline ends. CDR3 DNA: TGTGCCAGCATAACCGGGTCCGGGGCCAACGTCCTGACTTTC. Translation: CASITGSGANVLTF.

The chain links TRBV7-9 to TRBJ2-7, with 7 bases identical to TRBD2. The CDR3 loop spans 16 amino acids. The germline V gene has CDR1 SEHNR and CDR2 FQNEAQ (reference sequence). V lost 5 bases and J lost 2; bases outside the gene matches: 12. DNA for the CDR3: TGTGCCAGCAGCCACCTAGCGGCGATAGGTCCCTACGAGCAGTACTTC. Its translation: CASSHLAAIGPYEQYF.

This chain joins TRBV5-1 and TRBJ1-2, with 9 bases matching TRBD1. The germline CDR1 and CDR2 sequences are SGHRS and YFSETQ. This CDR3 is built from 14 residues. V lost 5 bases, J lost 7 bases, and 9 bases stayed unmatched. The CDR3 is CASRRTGEQGGYTF. The CDR3 DNA reads as TGCGCCAGCAGACGGACAGGGGAACAGGGTGGCTACACCTTC.

The rearrangement uses TRBV5-1 and TRBJ1-1, with D perhaps TRBD1 (5 bases). The CDR3 consists of 16 residues. V lost 1 base to trimming and J lost 0 bases, with 13 bases between them. The V gene's germline CDR1 is SGHRS and CDR2 YFSETQ. CDR3 in amino acids: CASSLRQNNMNTEAFF. The CDR3 coding sequence is TGCGCCAGCAGCTTGAGACAGAACAACATGAACACTGAAGCTTTCTTT.

V gene TRBV7-2 combines with J gene TRBJ2-6, with TRBD1 identical over 8 bases. The CDR3 contains 17 residues. CDR1 and CDR2 from the germline V gene are SGHTA and FQGNSA. V gave up 5 bases and J gave up 0 bases; unmatched junction bases: 6. This CDR3 reads CASSHRTGRSGANVLTF. The CDR3 nucleotides read TGTGCCAGCAGCCATCGGACAGGGCGCTCTGGGGCCAACGTCCTGACTTTC.

The sample holds one count of this clone. The V gene is TRBV5-1, the J gene TRBJ2-1; 9 nucleotides line up with TRBD1. V shed 0 bases and J 9 bases; nucleotides not matched to a gene: 13. Germline lookup yields CDR1 SGHRS and CDR2 YFSETQ. The CDR3 extends over 17 amino acids. The CDR3 is CASSLVRGSGQGGEQFF. The CDR3 nucleotides are TGCGCCAGCAGCTTGGTTAGGGGGTCGGGACAGGGTGGTGAGCAGTTCTTC.

This chain connects TRBV5-1 to TRBJ2-2; 7 bases fit TRBD2. CDR1 and CDR2 from the germline V gene are SGHRS and YFSETQ. Trimming took 4 bases from V and 1 from J; bases not matched to a gene: 7. This CDR3 has 16 amino acids. CDR3 sequence reads: CASSPRAGVNTGELFF. The CDR3 DNA is TGCGCCAGCAGCCCACGGGCGGGAGTGAACACCGGGGAGCTGTTTTTT.

This clone is a singleton in its sample. The chain couples TRBV12-3 or TRBV12-4 to TRBJ2-5; D is possibly TRBD1 (5 bases). The CDR3 loop spans 12 amino acids. Trimming removed 4 bases at V and 6 bases at J, with 9 bases between. The CDR3 DNA follows: TGTGCCAGCAGTTCCAGGGAACAGACCCAGTACTTC. This gives the protein CASSSREQTQYF.

The chain links TRBV7-9 to TRBJ2-7; perhaps TRBD2 as D (6 bases). Germline-derived CDR1 and CDR2 are SEHNR and FQNEAQ (reference sequence). V lost 3 bases, J lost 5 bases, and 14 bases lay in between. There are 14 residues in the CDR3. The CDR3 reads CASSFAGNGDEQYF. The CDR3 DNA reads TGTGCCAGCAGCTTTGCGGGGAACGGCGACGAGCAGTACTTC.

The chain has TRBV28 and TRBJ1-4, with TRBD1 matching over 9 bases. Germline lookup yields CDR1 MDHEN and CDR2 SYDVKM. The ends lost 10 bases at V and 2 bases at J; junction bases unmatched: 8. This CDR3 spans 15 amino acids. The CDR3: CANLDRGITNEKLFF. DNA of the CDR3: TGTGCCAACCTCGACAGGGGGATCACTAATGAAAAACTGTTTTTT.

The chain couples TRBV2 to TRBJ1-2; D might be TRBD1 (6 bases). CDR1 and CDR2 (germline): SNHLY, FYNNEI. Trimming removed 3 bases at V and 8 bases at J, with 19 bases between. The CDR3 contains 15 residues. This chain's CDR3 is CASSDPRRAGEGYTF. DNA of the CDR3: TGTGCCAGCAGTGACCCCCGGCGGGCAGGGGAAGGCTACACCTTC. Full variable domain (rest looked up from reference TRBV2 and TRBJ1-2): EPEVTQTPSHQVTQMGQEVILRCVPISNHLYFYWYRQILGQKVEFLVSFYNNEISEKSEIFDDQFSVERPDGSNFTLKIRSTKLEDSAMYFCASSDPRRAGEGYTFGSGTRLTVV.

This chain links TRBV4-1 with TRBJ2-3, with TRBD2 identical over 8 bases. The CDR3 covers 18 residues. CDR1 and CDR2 (germline): MGHRA, YSYEKL. V shed 0 bases, J shed 3 bases, and the junction held 11 bases outside the gene matches. CDR3 sequence (DNA): TGCGCCAGCAGCCAAGAAGGTGCGAGCGGGAGATTAACAGATACGCAGTATTTT. This gives the protein CASSQEGASGRLTDTQYF.

This chain links TRBV10-3 with TRBJ2-2, with 7 bases lining up with TRBD1. Trimming cost V 0 bases and J 4 bases; bases outside gene matches: 11. The V gene's germline CDR1 is ENHRY and CDR2 SYGVKD. The CDR3 contains 18 residues. CDR3 sequence: CAISESRAGGRTTGELFF. In DNA form, the CDR3 reads TGTGCCATCAGTGAGTCACGTGCAGGGGGTCGGACCACCGGGGAGCTGTTTTTT.

This clone was found a few times. The chain is built from TRBV5-1 and TRBJ1-1, with 7 nucleotides matching TRBD1. The germline CDR1 and CDR2 sequences are SGHRS and YFSETQ. CDR3 size: 15 residues. V gave up 2 bases and J gave up 1 base; unmatched junction bases: 5. CDR3: CASSFSGTANTEAFF. In nucleotides, the CDR3 is TGCGCCAGCAGCTTTTCCGGGACAGCGAACACTGAAGCTTTCTTT.

In DNA, the CDR3 is TGTGCCAGCAGCCCAGGGAGACTAGCGGGGGTCATGACAGATACGCAGTATTTT. Amino acid sequence: CASSPGRLAGVMTDTQYF. The V call is TRBV9, the J call TRBJ2-3; 12 nucleotides line up with TRBD2. Germline V gene lookup returns CDR1 SGDLS and CDR2 YYNGEE. The CDR3 has 18 residues. The junction had 12 bases not matched to a gene; V was cut back by 4 bases and J by 3 bases.

CDR3 amino acids: CASSPPPTGRPAGYTF. CDR3 in DNA: TGCGCCAGCAGCCCACCCCCAACAGGCCGCCCGGCTGGCTACACCTTC. The chain combines TRBV4-1 with TRBJ1-2; D might be TRBD1 (5 bases). The CDR3 is made up of 16 amino acids. Trimming stripped 4 bases from V and 7 bases from J, with 22 bases between. Germline lookup yields CDR1 MGHRA and CDR2 YSYEKL.

This clone was recorded once. The chain has TRBV19 and TRBJ1-5; 7 bases fit TRBD1. The CDR3 length is 14 residues. With V trimmed by 6 bases and J by 5 bases, 7 bases remained unmatched. Germline values: CDR1 LNHDA, CDR2 SQIVND (reference sequence). In nucleotides, the CDR3 is TGTGCCAGTAGGGTGACAGGGTCCGATCAGCCCCAGCATTTT. Translation: CASRVTGSDQPQHF.

This chain uses TRBV2 with TRBJ1-4, with TRBD1 as a possible D gene (5 bases). The CDR3 sequence is 15 residues long. With 7 bases removed from V and 3 bases from J, the gap between germline ends came to 15 bases. CDR1 SNHLY and CDR2 FYNNEI come from the germline V gene. DNA of the CDR3: TGTGCCAGCACCCTGACAGTGTTGCCTAATGAAAAACTGTTTTTT. Protein sequence: CASTLTVLPNEKLFF.

The count of this clone is one. The rearrangement uses TRBV10-2 and TRBJ1-2, with a weak D call TRBD1 (5 bases). The germline V gene has CDR1 WSHSY and CDR2 SAAADI. The V end was cut by 2 bases, the J end by 4 bases, with 11 bases between. The CDR3 has 14 residues. CDR3 in DNA: TGCGCCAGCAGTGAGGGACGGGGGAGCTATGGCTACACCTTC. Its translation is CASSEGRGSYGYTF.

The CDR3: CASTPTGGVGNQPQHF. CDR3 coding DNA: TGTGCCAGTACTCCTACGGGGGGGGTAGGGAATCAGCCCCAGCATTTT. The V call is TRBV19, the J call TRBJ1-5, with D perhaps matching TRBD1 (5 bases). Germline CDR1 and CDR2: LNHDA and SQIVND (reference sequence). Trimming took off 7 bases at V and 4 bases at J, with 20 bases between the two ends. The CDR3 consists of 16 residues. Combining the CDR3 with reference TRBV19 and TRBJ1-5 gives the whole variable domain DGGITQSPKYLFRKEGQNVTLSCEQNLNHDAMYWYRQDPGQGLRLIYYSQIVNDFQKGDIAEGYSVSREKKESFPLTVTSAQKNPTAFYLCASTPTGGVGNQPQHFGDGTRLSIL.

The V and J genes are TRBV4-2 and TRBJ1-5; D uncertain. The germline V gene encodes CDR1 LGHNA and CDR2 YNFKEQ. Trimming pared 2 bases from V and 2 bases from J, leaving 7 bases between. This CDR3 is built from 14 residues. The CDR3 spells CASSQSSGNQPQHF. The CDR3, as DNA: TGTGCCAGCAGCCAATCCAGCGGCAATCAGCCCCAGCATTTT.

The rearrangement uses TRBV23-1 and TRBJ2-2; 10 positions agree with TRBD1. TRBV23-1 is an ORF, with its function uncertain. This CDR3 region has 18 residues. The junction had 11 bases not matched to a gene; V was cut back by 3 bases and J by 4 bases. CDR3 in amino acids: CASSHPRDRGRCTGELFF. The CDR3 nucleotides are TGCGCCAGCAGTCATCCCCGGGACAGGGGAAGGTGCACCGGGGAGCTGTTTTTT.